This TCR beta chain appears in the sequencing data of a study of blood T cell repertoires in COVID-19. Study background: Italy, Spain and the United States were the sources of the convalescent and acute COVID-19 samples. The analysed material was cDNA or gDNA that came from T cells, B-cell-depleted T cells, or PBMCs.

Those enrolled, adults aged roughly 18 to 89 years, came from about two dozen US areas. Participants' own reports of clinical history determined their cohort assignment. Some clones are missing from TCRdb's copy, which holds only in-frame ones; the method was immunoSEQ multiplex PCR. This sample has a few hundred thousand clones, with about 88% found just once. This clone occurred a few times. The CDR3 is 16 residues long. Germline V gene data show CDR1 as MRHNA and CDR2 as SNTAGT. The J segment lost 2 bases and the V segment lost 2 bases, leaving 5 bases of the junction unmatched. The chain links TRBV6-4 to TRBJ2-3; 9 nucleotides line up with TRBD2. The receptor was derived from a man aged 30-40 years with acute COVID-19. Sequenced material: PBMCs or T cells enriched from blood (not recorded which). CDR3: CASSDRAGGATDTQYF. The CDR3 coding sequence is TGTGCCAGCAGTGACCGTGCGGGGGGGGCCACAGATACGCAGTATTTT.